One sample yielded the 17 T cell receptor beta chains listed below, sequenced in a study of PD-1 blockade in classical Hodgkin lymphoma. Every patient was affected by relapse after autologous stem cell transplantation, while exposure to brentuximab vedotin was not uniform. TCRdb's table, derived via immunoSEQ multiplex PCR, lists solely in-frame clones and lacks some. The sample includes some 28,000 clones, over 80% of them seen just once. The sequenced sample was peripheral blood mononuclear cells (PBMCs), obtained before the second cycle of nivolumab. These receptors were collected from a human donor with classical Hodgkin lymphoma.

V gene TRBV30 combines with J gene TRBJ2-1, with TRBD1 identical over 9 bases. The CDR3 extends over 14 amino acids. CDR1 is GTSNPN, CDR2 SVGIG, per germline (reference sequence). V lost 5 bases to trimming and J lost 7 bases; unmatched junction nucleotides: 9. The CDR3 here is CAWSTGGLWNEQFF. For the CDR3, the DNA is TGTGCCTGGTCGACAGGGGGTCTCTGGAATGAGCAGTTCTTC. The variable domain in full, completed from reference TRBV30 and TRBJ2-1, reads SQTIHQWPATLVQPVGSPLSLECTVEGTSNPNLYWYRQAAGRGLQLLFYSVGIGQISSEVPQNLSASRPQDRQFILSSKKLLLSDSGFYLCAWSTGGLWNEQFFGPGTRLTVL.

The V call is TRBV7-2, the J call TRBJ2-7; no clear D gene. This CDR3 comprises 14 residues. The germline gives CDR1 SGHTA, CDR2 FQGNSA. V was trimmed by 1 base and J by 0 bases, leaving 7 bases between them. CDR3 nucleotides: TGTGCCAGCAGCTTAGTGGGCTACTCCTACGAGCAGTACTTC. It specifies CASSLVGYSYEQYF.

This clone was seen only once. DNA of the CDR3: TGTGCCGGCCAGGGGGCGGGGGGCAATCAGCCCCAGCATTTT. This sequence encodes CAGQGAGGNQPQHF. This chain links TRBV28 with TRBJ1-5; the match to TRBD1 covers 8 bases. The CDR3 is 14 amino acids. Germline V lookup: CDR1 MDHEN, CDR2 SYDVKM. With V trimmed by 11 bases and J by 2 bases, 8 bases remained unmatched. The whole variable domain, filled in from reference TRBV28 and TRBJ1-5, reads DVKVTQSSRYLVKRTGEKVFLECVQDMDHENMFWYRQDPGLGLRLIYFSYDVKMKEKGDIPEGYSVSREKKERFSLILESASTNQTSMYLCAGQGAGGNQPQHFGDGTRLSIL.

V is TRBV9 and J is TRBJ1-2; D is perhaps TRBD1 (5 bases). V was shortened by 3 bases and J by 6 bases, with 15 bases between the two germline ends. CDR3 size: 14 residues. CDR1 and CDR2 from the germline V gene are SGDLS and YYNGEE. The CDR3 region is CASSAGDLGDGYTF. The CDR3 region has the DNA TGTGCCAGCAGCGCCGGAGATCTGGGGGATGGCTACACCTTC.

The gene calls are TRBV6-5 and TRBJ2-2; D remains unclear. V shed 2 bases and J shed 6 bases, with 7 bases lying between them. There are 13 residues in the CDR3. Germline CDR1 reads MNHEY; CDR2 reads SVGAGI. CDR3 bases: TGTGCCAGCAGTTACGGTGGGGCCGGGGAGCTGTTTTTT. This codes for CASSYGGAGELFF.

This clone was counted once. The J gene is TRBJ1-2, the V gene TRBV6-6; D gene ambiguous. CDR3 size: 13 residues. Trimming removed 5 bases from V and 0 bases from J, with 7 bases in between. The germline gives CDR1 MNHNY, CDR2 SVGAGI (reference sequence). The CDR3 coding sequence is TGTGCCAGCAGTAGTCGCCCTAACTATGGCTACACCTTC. This codes for CASSSRPNYGYTF.

This sequence joins TRBV4-1 and TRBJ2-3, with D perhaps TRBD1 or TRBD2 (5 bases each). Germline CDR1 is MGHRA and CDR2 is YSYEKL. Trimming took 2 bases from V and 6 from J, leaving 12 bases between them. This CDR3 comprises 14 residues. The CDR3 protein is CASSQIGALDTQYF. The CDR3 DNA is TGCGCCAGCAGCCAAATCGGGGCCCTCGATACGCAGTATTTT.

CDR3 coding DNA: TGTGCCAGCTCACCAGGGGCTAGCGGGGGTATCGAGCAGTACGTC. Protein sequence: CASSPGASGGIEQYV. This sequence joins TRBV18 and TRBJ2-7; 10 nucleotides align to TRBD2. The J segment lost 6 bases and the V segment lost 2 bases, leaving 7 bases of the junction unmatched. CDR3 length: 15 residues. Germline V lookup: CDR1 KGHSH, CDR2 LQKENI.

The chain links TRBV18 to TRBJ1-2; no firm D call. This CDR3 has 14 amino acids. Germline V gene lookup returns CDR1 KGHSH and CDR2 LQKENI. V gave up 3 bases and J gave up 4 bases, with 12 bases separating them. CDR3 in amino acids: CASSPQSRLYGYTF. CDR3 bases: TGTGCCAGCTCACCGCAGAGCCGACTCTATGGCTACACCTTC.

The rearrangement uses TRBV28 and TRBJ1-4; perhaps TRBD1 as D (5 bases). Germline V gene lookup returns CDR1 MDHEN and CDR2 SYDVKM. V shed 3 bases and J shed 8 bases, with 16 bases lying between them. The CDR3 runs 15 residues. CDR3 sequence: CASSFQTDFIEKLFF. The DNA of the CDR3 is TGTGCCAGCAGTTTCCAGACAGATTTTATCGAAAAACTGTTTTTT.

J is TRBJ2-5 and V is TRBV19; 7 bases map to TRBD2. CDR1 is LNHDA and CDR2 is SQIVND in the germline V gene (reference sequence). Trimming took 4 bases from V and 13 from J; bases not matched to a gene: 12. The CDR3 loop spans 13 amino acids. CDR3: CASSTGLGAGPYF. In DNA, the CDR3 is TGTGCCAGTAGTACGGGCCTTGGAGCGGGGCCGTACTTC.

The chain uses TRBV5-4 and TRBJ2-1, with 13 bases aligning to TRBD2. Unmatched junction bases numbered 5, after V lost 4 bases and J lost 7 bases. This CDR3 is built from 15 residues. The V gene's germline CDR1 is SGHNT and CDR2 YYREEE (reference sequence). The CDR3 nucleotides read TGTGCCAGCAGCATGGGACTAGCGGGGTTTAATGAGCAGTTCTTC. Its protein product is CASSMGLAGFNEQFF.

With respect to this clone: Different DNA sequences within this sample yield the same CDR3. The J gene is TRBJ2-3, the V gene TRBV28; D is tentatively TRBD1 or TRBD2 (6 bases each). The CDR3 consists of 13 residues. The V end lost 10 bases, the J end lost 4 bases, and 15 bases lay between the germline ends. The germline V gene has CDR1 MDHEN and CDR2 SYDVKM. CDR3 sequence: CATLNGGADTQYF. The CDR3 coding sequence is TGTGCCACCTTGAACGGGGGCGCAGATACGCAGTATTTT.

The rearrangement joins TRBV18 to TRBJ1-5; no reliable D call. V gave up 2 bases and J gave up 4 bases, with 6 bases separating them. CDR3 length equals 13 residues. Germline CDR1 is KGHSH and CDR2 is LQKENI. DNA of the CDR3: TGTGCCAGCTCACCAAACGGGAATCAGCCCCAGCATTTT. It encodes CASSPNGNQPQHF.

This chain uses TRBV9 with TRBJ2-7; 11 nucleotides line up with TRBD1. CDR3 size: 12 residues. V was clipped by 8 bases and J by 4 bases; unmatched bases: 2. In germline, CDR1 is SGDLS, CDR2 YYNGEE. The CDR3 spells CASGTGGYEQYF. The CDR3 DNA follows: TGTGCCAGTGGGACAGGGGGGTACGAGCAGTACTTC.

This CDR3 is CATSSLTAPLEAFF. CDR3 nucleotide sequence: TGTGCCACCAGCAGCCTGACAGCACCCCTTGAAGCTTTCTTT. This chain uses TRBV15 with TRBJ1-1; tentative D call: TRBD1 (5 bases). In germline, CDR1 is LNHNV, CDR2 YYDKDF (reference sequence). CDR3 length: 14 residues. V was clipped by 3 bases and J by 7 bases, with 15 bases between them. The full variable domain, with the rest looked up from reference TRBV15 and TRBJ1-1, is DAMVIQNPRYQVTQFGKPVTLSCSQTLNHNVMYWYQQKSSQAPKLLFHYYDKDFNNEADTPDNFQSRRPNTSFCFLDIRSPGLGDTAMYLCATSSLTAPLEAFFGQGTRLTVV.

This clone was picked up a small number of times. This chain's CDR3 is CASSLGTSGIQETQYF. The CDR3 coding sequence is TGCGCCAGCAGCCTCGGGACTAGCGGGATCCAAGAGACCCAGTACTTC. The rearrangement uses TRBV5-1 and TRBJ2-5; 13 bases map to TRBD2. The CDR3 is 16 residues long. Looked up from germline, CDR1 is SGHRS and CDR2 is YFSETQ. Trimming at V came to 4 bases and at J to 1 base, leaving 4 bases not matched to a gene.